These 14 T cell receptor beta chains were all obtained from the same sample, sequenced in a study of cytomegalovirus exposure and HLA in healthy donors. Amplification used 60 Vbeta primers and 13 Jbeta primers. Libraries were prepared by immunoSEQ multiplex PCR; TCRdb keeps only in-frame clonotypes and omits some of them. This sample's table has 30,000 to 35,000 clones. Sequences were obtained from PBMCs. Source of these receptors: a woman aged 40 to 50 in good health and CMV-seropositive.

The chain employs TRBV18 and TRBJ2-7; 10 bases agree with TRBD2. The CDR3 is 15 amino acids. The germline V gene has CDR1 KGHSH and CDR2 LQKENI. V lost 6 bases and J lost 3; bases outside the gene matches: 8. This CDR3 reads CASSPAASGGYEQYF. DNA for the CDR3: TGTGCCAGCTCCCCGGCCGCTAGCGGGGGCTACGAGCAGTACTTC.

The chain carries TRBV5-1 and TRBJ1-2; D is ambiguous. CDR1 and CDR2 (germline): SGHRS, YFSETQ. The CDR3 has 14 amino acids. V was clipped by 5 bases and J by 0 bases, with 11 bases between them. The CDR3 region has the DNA TGCGCCAGCAGGATACAGACCTCTAACTATGGCTACACCTTC. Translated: CASRIQTSNYGYTF. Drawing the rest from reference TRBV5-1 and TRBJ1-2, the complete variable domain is KAGVTQTPRYLIKTRGQQVTLSCSPISGHRSVSWYQQTPGQGLQFLFEYFSETQRNKGNFPGRFSGRQFSNSRSEMNVSTLELGDSALYLCASRIQTSNYGYTFGSGTRLTVV.

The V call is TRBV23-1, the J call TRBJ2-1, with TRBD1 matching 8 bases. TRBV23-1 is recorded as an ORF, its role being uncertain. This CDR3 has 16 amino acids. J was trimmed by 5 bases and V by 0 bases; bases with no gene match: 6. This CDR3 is CASSQSCDRGDNEQFF. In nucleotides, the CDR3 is TGCGCCAGCAGTCAATCATGTGACAGGGGAGACAATGAGCAGTTCTTC.

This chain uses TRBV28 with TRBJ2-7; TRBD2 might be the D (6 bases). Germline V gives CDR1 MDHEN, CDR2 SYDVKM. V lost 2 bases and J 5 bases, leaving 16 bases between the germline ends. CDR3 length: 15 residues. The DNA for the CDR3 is TGTGCCAGCAGTTTAGGGCGGGGCGCCGGGGACGAGCAGTACTTC. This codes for CASSLGRGAGDEQYF.

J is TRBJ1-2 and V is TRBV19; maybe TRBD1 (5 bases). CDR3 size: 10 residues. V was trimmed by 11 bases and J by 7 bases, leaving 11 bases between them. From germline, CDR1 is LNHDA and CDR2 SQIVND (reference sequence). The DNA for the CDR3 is TGTGCCGGGGACTGGAGTGGCTACACCTTC. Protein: CAGDWSGYTF.

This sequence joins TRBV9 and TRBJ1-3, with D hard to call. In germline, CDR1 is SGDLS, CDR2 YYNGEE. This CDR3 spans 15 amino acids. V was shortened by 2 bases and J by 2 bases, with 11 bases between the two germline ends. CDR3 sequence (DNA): TGTGCCAGCAGCGTCCAAGGAGGGACTGGAAACACCATATATTTT. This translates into CASSVQGGTGNTIYF.

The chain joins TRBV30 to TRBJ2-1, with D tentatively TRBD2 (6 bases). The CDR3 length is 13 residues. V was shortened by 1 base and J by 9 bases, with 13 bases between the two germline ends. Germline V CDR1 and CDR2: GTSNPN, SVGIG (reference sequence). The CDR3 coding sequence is TGTGCCTGGAGTGAGTCTAGCGAGGGTGAGCAGTTCTTC. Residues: CAWSESSEGEQFF.

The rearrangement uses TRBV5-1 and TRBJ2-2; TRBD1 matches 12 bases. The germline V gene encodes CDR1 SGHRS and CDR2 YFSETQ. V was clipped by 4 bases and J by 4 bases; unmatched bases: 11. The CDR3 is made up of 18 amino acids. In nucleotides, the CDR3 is TGCGCCAGCAGCCCGGGGACAGGGGGCGTGATTGGCACCGGGGAGCTGTTTTTT. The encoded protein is CASSPGTGGVIGTGELFF.

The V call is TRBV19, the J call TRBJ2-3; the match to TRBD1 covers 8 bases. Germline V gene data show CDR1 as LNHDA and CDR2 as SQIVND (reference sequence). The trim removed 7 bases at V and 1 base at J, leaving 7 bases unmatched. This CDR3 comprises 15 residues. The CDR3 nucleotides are TGTGCCAGTAAGGACAGGGCGAGGGGCACAGATACGCAGTATTTT. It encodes CASKDRARGTDTQYF.

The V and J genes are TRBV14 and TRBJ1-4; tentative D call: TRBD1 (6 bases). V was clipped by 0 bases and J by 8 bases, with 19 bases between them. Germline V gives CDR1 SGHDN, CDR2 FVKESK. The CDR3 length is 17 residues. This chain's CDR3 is CASSQDRGLRMREKLFF. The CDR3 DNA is TGTGCCAGCAGCCAAGACAGGGGATTGAGGATGCGGGAAAAACTGTTTTTT.

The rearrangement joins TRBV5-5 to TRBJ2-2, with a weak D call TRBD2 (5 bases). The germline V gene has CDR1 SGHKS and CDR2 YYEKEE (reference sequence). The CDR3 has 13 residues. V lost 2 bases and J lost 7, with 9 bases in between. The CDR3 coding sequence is TGTGCCAGCAGCTTCCTCGGGAACGGGGAGCTGTTTTTT. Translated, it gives CASSFLGNGELFF. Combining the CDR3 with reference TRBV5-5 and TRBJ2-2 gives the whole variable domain DAGVTQSPTHLIKTRGQQVTLRCSPISGHKSVSWYQQVLGQGPQFIFQYYEKEERGRGNFPDRFSARQFPNYSSELNVNALLLGDSALYLCASSFLGNGELFFGEGSRLTVL.

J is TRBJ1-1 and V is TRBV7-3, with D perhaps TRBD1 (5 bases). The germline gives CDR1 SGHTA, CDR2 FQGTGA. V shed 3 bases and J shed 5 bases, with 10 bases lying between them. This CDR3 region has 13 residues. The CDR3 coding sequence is TGTGCCAGCAGCTTCCGCGGGGGAACTGAAGCTTTCTTT. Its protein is CASSFRGGTEAFF.

This CDR3 reads CASTFTGELFF. The CDR3 DNA reads TGTGCCAGCACCTTCACCGGGGAGCTGTTTTTT. The chain uses TRBV25-1 and TRBJ2-2; no reliable D call. The CDR3 spans 11 residues. Germline CDR1 is MGHDK and CDR2 is SYGVNS. Trimming took off 7 bases at V and 4 bases at J, with 4 bases between the two ends.

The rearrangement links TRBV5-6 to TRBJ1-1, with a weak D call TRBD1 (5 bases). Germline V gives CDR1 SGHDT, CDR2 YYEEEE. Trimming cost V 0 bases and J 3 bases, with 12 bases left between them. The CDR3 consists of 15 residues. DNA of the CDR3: TGTGCCAGCAGCTTGGATCGGGGGGAATACACTGAAGCTTTCTTT. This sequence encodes CASSLDRGEYTEAFF.